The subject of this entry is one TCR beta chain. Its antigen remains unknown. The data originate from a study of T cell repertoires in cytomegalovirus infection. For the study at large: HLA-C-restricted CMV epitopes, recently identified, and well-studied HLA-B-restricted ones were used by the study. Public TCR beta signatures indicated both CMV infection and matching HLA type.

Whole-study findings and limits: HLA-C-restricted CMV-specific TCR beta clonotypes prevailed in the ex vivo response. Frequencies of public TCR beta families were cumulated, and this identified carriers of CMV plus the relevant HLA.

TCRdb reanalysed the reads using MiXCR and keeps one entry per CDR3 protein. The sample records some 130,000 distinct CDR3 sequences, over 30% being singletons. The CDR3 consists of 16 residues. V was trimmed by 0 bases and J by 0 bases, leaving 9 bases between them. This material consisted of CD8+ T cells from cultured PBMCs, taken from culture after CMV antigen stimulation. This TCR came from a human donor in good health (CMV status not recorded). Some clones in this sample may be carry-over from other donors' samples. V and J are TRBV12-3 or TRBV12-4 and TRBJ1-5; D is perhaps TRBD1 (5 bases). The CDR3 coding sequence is TGTGCCAGCAGTTTAGCGGGGCAGGGTAGCAATCAGCCCCAGCATTTT. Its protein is CASSLAGQGSNQPQHF.